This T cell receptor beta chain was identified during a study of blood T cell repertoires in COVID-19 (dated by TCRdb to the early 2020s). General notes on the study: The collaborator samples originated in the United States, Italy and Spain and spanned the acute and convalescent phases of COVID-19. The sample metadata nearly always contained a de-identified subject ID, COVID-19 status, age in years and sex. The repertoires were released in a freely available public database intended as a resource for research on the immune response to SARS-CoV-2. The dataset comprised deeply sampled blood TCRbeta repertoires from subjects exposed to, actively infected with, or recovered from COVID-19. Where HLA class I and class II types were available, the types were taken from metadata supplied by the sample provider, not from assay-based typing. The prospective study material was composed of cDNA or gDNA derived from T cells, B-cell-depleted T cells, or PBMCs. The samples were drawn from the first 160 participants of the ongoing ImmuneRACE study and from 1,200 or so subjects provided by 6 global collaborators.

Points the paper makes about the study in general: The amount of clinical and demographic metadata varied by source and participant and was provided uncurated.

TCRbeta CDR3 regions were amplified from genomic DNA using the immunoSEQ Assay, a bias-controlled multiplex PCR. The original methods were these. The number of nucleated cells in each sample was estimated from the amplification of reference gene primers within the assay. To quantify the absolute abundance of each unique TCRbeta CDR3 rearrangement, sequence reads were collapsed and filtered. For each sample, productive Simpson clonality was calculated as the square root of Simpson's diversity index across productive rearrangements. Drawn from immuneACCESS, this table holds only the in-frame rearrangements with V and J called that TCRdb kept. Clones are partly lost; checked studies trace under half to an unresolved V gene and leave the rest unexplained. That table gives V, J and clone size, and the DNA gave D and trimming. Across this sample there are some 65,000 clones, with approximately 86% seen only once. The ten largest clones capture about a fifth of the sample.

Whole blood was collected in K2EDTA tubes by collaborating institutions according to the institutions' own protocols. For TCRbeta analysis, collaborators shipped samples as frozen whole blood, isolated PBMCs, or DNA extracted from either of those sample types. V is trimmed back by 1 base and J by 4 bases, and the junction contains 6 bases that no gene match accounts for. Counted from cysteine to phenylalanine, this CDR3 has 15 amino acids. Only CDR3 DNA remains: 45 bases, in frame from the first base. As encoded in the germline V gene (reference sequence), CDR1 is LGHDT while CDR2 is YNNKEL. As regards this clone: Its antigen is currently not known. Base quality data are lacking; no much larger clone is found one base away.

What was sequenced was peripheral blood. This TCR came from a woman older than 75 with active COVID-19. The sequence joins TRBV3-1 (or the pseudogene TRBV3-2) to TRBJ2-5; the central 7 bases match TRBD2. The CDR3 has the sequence CASSQVGDYGETQYF. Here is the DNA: TGTGCCAGCAGCCAAGTGGGGGACTACGGAGAGACCCAGTACTTC.